This T cell receptor (beta chain) was sequenced for a study of blood T cell repertoires in COVID-19. About the research overall: Acute-phase and convalescent COVID-19 samples originated in the United States, Italy and Spain. T cells, B-cell-depleted T cells, or PBMCs supplied cDNA or gDNA.

Methods used by the authors: Using reference gene primer amplification, nucleated cell counts were estimated. The repertoire was sequenced with immunoSEQ multiplex PCR; TCRdb's copy has only in-frame clones and lacks some. From that table come the V and J calls and clone size; the DNA was used to work out D and trimming. The sample shows roughly 280,000 clones, around nine tenths of them seen only once. Trimming at V came to 0 bases and at J to 5 bases, leaving 4 bases not matched to a gene. This CDR3 region has 17 residues. CDR1 and CDR2 (germline): LGHNA, YNFKEQ. The Seattle patients, enrolled during active infection, were followed longitudinally. This clone was picked up a small number of times.

The TCR originated in a woman aged 60 to 75 with COVID-19, enrolled during active disease. What was sequenced was peripheral blood. The genes are TRBV4-2 and TRBJ2-1, with 13 bases matching TRBD2. In nucleotides, the CDR3 is TGTGCCAGCAGCCAAGATACCGGGACTAGCGGGAACAATGAGCAGTTCTTC. It is translated as CASSQDTGTSGNNEQFF.